The 27 T cell receptor beta chains below come from one sample, sequenced in a study of T cells after yellow fever vaccination. A single record per CDR3 protein comes from TCRdb applying MiXCR to the 5' RACE reads. The data contain some 560,000 distinct CDR3 sequences, roughly a sixth of them singletons. The sequences come from PBMCs, collected 5 days after the first yellow fever vaccination. The source is a man aged 18 to 30 who received the YFV17D yellow fever vaccine.

This clonotype was seen a few times. V gene TRBV5-8 combines with J gene TRBJ1-6; D gene uncertain. Germline CDR1 reads SGHTS; CDR2 reads YDEGEE. The V end lost 4 bases, the J end lost 9 bases, and 8 bases lay between the germline ends. This CDR3 contains 12 residues. The CDR3 here is CASSREGSPLHF. The CDR3 nucleotides read TGTGCCAGCAGCAGGGAAGGTTCACCCCTCCACTTT.

This chain joins TRBV15 and TRBJ1-1; 7 bases fit TRBD1. The CDR3 contains 16 residues. With 5 bases clipped from V and 1 base from J, the junction kept 10 bases outside the gene matches. The germline V gene has CDR1 LNHNV and CDR2 YYDKDF (reference sequence). CDR3 residues: CATSPRQGEGNTEAFF. CDR3 coding DNA: TGTGCCACCAGCCCTAGACAGGGTGAGGGGAACACTGAAGCTTTCTTT. Full variable domain (remainder filled in from reference TRBV15 and TRBJ1-1): DAMVIQNPRYQVTQFGKPVTLSCSQTLNHNVMYWYQQKSSQAPKLLFHYYDKDFNNEADTPDNFQSRRPNTSFCFLDIRSPGLGDTAMYLCATSPRQGEGNTEAFFGQGTRLTVV.

This clonotype was seen more than once but under ten times. The V and J genes are TRBV5-6 and TRBJ2-1, with TRBD2 matching over 7 bases. In germline, CDR1 is SGHDT, CDR2 YYEEEE. The CDR3 consists of 14 residues. V shed 3 bases, J shed 12 bases, and the junction held 12 bases outside the gene matches. The CDR3 loop is CASSSASGPPVQFF. DNA of the CDR3: TGTGCCAGCAGCTCAGCTAGCGGACCCCCTGTGCAGTTCTTC.

About this clonotype: An end of the junction differs from the germline gene, which may be a read error. This chain links TRBV5-1 with TRBJ2-1; 8 nucleotides line up with TRBD2. CDR1 and CDR2 (germline): SGHRS, YFSETQ. This CDR3 comprises 16 residues. The CDR3 reads CASSLVRGGSYNGQFF. CDR3 bases: TGCGCCAGCAGCTTGGTTCGGGGGGGCTCCTACAATGGGCAGTTCTTC.

This clonotype has just a few counts. The chain uses TRBV5-1 and TRBJ2-5; D possibly corresponds to TRBD2 (5 bases). CDR1 and CDR2 (germline): SGHRS, YFSETQ. Trimming removed 6 bases at V and 7 bases at J, with 19 bases between. CDR3 length: 14 residues. The CDR3 DNA reads TGCGCCAGCACCCTGGACTCGGGCTCAAGGACCCAGTACTTC. Residues: CASTLDSGSRTQYF.

The J gene is TRBJ1-2, the V gene TRBV19; the match to TRBD1 covers 10 bases. V lost 6 bases and J lost 3; bases outside the gene matches: 7. The CDR3 is made up of 15 amino acids. The germline V gene encodes CDR1 LNHDA and CDR2 SQIVND (reference sequence). The CDR3: CASRPGQGVDYGYTF. The CDR3 nucleotides read TGTGCCAGTAGGCCAGGACAGGGGGTAGACTATGGCTACACCTTC.

This clonotype was found a few times. The gene calls are TRBV10-3 and TRBJ1-3; D is uncertain. CDR3 length: 15 residues. The V and J ends lost 6 bases and 0 bases respectively, with 12 bases between them. CDR1 ENHRY and CDR2 SYGVKD come from the germline V gene. CDR3 sequence: CAISDEAGSGNTIYF. The CDR3 bases are TGTGCCATCAGCGATGAGGCAGGCTCTGGAAACACCATATATTTT.

The chain employs TRBV20-1 and TRBJ2-7; the match to TRBD2 covers 10 bases. The V gene end was trimmed by 0 bases and the J gene end by 5 bases; junction bases not matched to a gene: 4. CDR1 is DFQATT, CDR2 SNEGSKA, per germline (reference sequence). CDR3 length equals 14 residues. Here the CDR3 DNA reads TGCAGTGCTAGAGATAGCGGGGGGTCTAACGAGCAGTACTTC. As protein: CSARDSGGSNEQYF.

The chain has TRBV7-2 and TRBJ2-3; no clear D. CDR1 and CDR2 (germline): SGHTA, FQGNSA. The CDR3 totals 13 residues. The V and J ends lost 5 bases and 4 bases respectively, with 10 bases between them. CDR3 amino acids: CASSDRSADTQYF. CDR3 coding DNA: TGTGCCAGCAGCGATCGGTCCGCAGATACGCAGTATTTT.

Concerning this clonotype itself: Germline and junction disagree at one end, which may indicate a read error. The chain joins TRBV30 to TRBJ2-7, with 8 positions matching TRBD1. The CDR3 runs to 14 residues. CDR1 and CDR2 (germline): GTSNPN, SVGIG (reference sequence). CDR3 sequence (DNA): TGTGCCTCTACCGGGACAGGTCATTCCTTCGAGCAGTACTTC. It specifies CASTGTGHSFEQYF.

V and J are TRBV20-1 and TRBJ2-7, with D perhaps TRBD1 or TRBD2 (6 bases each). The CDR3 has 13 residues. The germline CDR1 and CDR2 sequences are DFQATT and SNEGSKA (reference sequence). V lost 6 bases to trimming and J lost 5 bases, with 17 bases between them. The CDR3 spells CSAIIPGGNEQYF. CDR3 nucleotides: TGCAGTGCCATCATCCCCGGGGGCAACGAGCAGTACTTC.

The chain combines TRBV5-1 with TRBJ2-3, with TRBD2 identical over 7 bases. The junction had 3 bases not matched to a gene; V was cut back by 1 base and J by 1 base. This CDR3 has 15 residues. Germline CDR1 and CDR2: SGHRS and YFSETQ. The CDR3 sequence is CASSLLLAGTDTQYF. In DNA form, the CDR3 reads TGCGCCAGCAGCTTGTTGCTAGCGGGCACAGATACGCAGTATTTT.

This chain uses TRBV4-1 with TRBJ1-5, with TRBD1 identical over 8 bases. V gave up 1 base and J gave up 0 bases; unmatched junction bases: 11. Germline-derived CDR1 and CDR2 are MGHRA and YSYEKL. This CDR3 spans 19 amino acids. This chain's CDR3 is CASSQADRGGGYSNQPQHF. In DNA, the CDR3 is TGCGCCAGCAGCCAAGCAGACAGGGGAGGGGGGTATAGCAATCAGCCCCAGCATTTT.

This clonotype has a handful of counts. This chain uses TRBV20-1 with TRBJ1-1; tentatively, D is TRBD1 (5 bases). This CDR3 spans 13 amino acids. V was shortened by 5 bases and J by 5 bases, with 15 bases between the two germline ends. Germline CDR1 and CDR2: DFQATT and SNEGSKA (reference sequence). The CDR3, as DNA: TGCAGTGCTCCTCCTGGGGGGGAGACTGAAGCTTTCTTT. Amino acid sequence: CSAPPGGETEAFF.

The rearrangement uses TRBV9 and TRBJ1-1; a possible D gene is TRBD1 (5 bases). CDR1 and CDR2 from the germline V gene are SGDLS and YYNGEE. The V gene lost 1 base and the J gene lost 7 bases, with 14 bases spanning the gap. The CDR3 extends over 14 amino acids. In DNA form, the CDR3 reads TGTGCCAGCAGCGTAAGGGACGTAGGCCGTGAAGCTTTCTTT. Its protein product is CASSVRDVGREAFF.

The chain employs TRBV27 and TRBJ1-2; D is undetermined. From germline, CDR1 is MNHEY and CDR2 SMNVEV (reference sequence). Trimming pared 3 bases from V and 5 bases from J, leaving 13 bases between. This CDR3 region has 14 residues. Here the CDR3 reads CASSFGPIWYGYTF. The CDR3 DNA reads TGTGCCAGCAGTTTCGGCCCTATCTGGTATGGCTACACCTTC.

The chain uses TRBV20-1 and TRBJ2-5; 7 positions match TRBD1. The J segment lost 1 base and the V segment lost 2 bases, leaving 10 bases of the junction unmatched. CDR1 and CDR2 from the germline V gene are DFQATT and SNEGSKA (reference sequence). The CDR3 spans 16 residues. This chain's CDR3 is CSARSVRGQTQETQYF. In nucleotides, the CDR3 is TGCAGTGCTAGAAGTGTCAGGGGACAGACCCAAGAGACCCAGTACTTC.

This clonotype was counted many times. V is TRBV4-2 and J is TRBJ2-2; a weak D match, TRBD1 (6 bases). The CDR3 sequence is 15 residues long. Germline CDR1 LGHNA, CDR2 YNFKEQ. V lost 2 bases, J lost 4 bases, and 11 bases lay in between. The chain's CDR3 is CASSQPQGTTGELFF. The CDR3 DNA reads TGTGCCAGCAGCCAACCCCAGGGGACCACCGGGGAGCTGTTTTTT.

This rearrangement joins TRBV6-2 or TRBV6-3 to TRBJ2-7; 9 bases are shared with TRBD1. With 1 base clipped from V and 4 bases from J, the junction kept 5 bases outside the gene matches. Germline V lookup: CDR1 MNHEY, CDR2 SVGEGT. The CDR3 totals 15 residues. The CDR3 nucleotides are TGTGCCAGCAGTTACTTCACAGGGGGCATTTACGAGCAGTACTTC. Its translation: CASSYFTGGIYEQYF.

This clonotype occurred a few times. CDR3 nucleotides: TGTGCCAGCAGTCTCTCCGGGACAGGCGGTACCCCCCTCCACTTT. Its protein product is CASSLSGTGGTPLHF. The V gene is TRBV12-3 or TRBV12-4, the J gene TRBJ1-6; 8 bases are shared with TRBD1. There are 15 residues in the CDR3. The trim removed 5 bases at V and 13 bases at J, leaving 13 bases unmatched.

This sequence joins TRBV28 and TRBJ2-7, with D possibly being TRBD2 (6 bases). This CDR3 has 14 amino acids. Germline assignment: CDR1 MDHEN and CDR2 SYDVKM. With 5 bases removed from V and 7 bases from J, the gap between germline ends came to 18 bases. The CDR3 DNA reads as TGTGCCAGCAGTCAACCTGGAGGGCCTTGGGAGCAGTACGTC. Encoded protein: CASSQPGGPWEQYV.

Only a few counts were recorded for this clonotype. The chain is built from TRBV20-1 and TRBJ2-1; D is unclear. The CDR3 runs to 13 residues. Trimming stripped 5 bases from V and 6 bases from J, with 14 bases between. Germline V lookup: CDR1 DFQATT, CDR2 SNEGSKA (reference sequence). CDR3 DNA: TGCAGTGCTCCAAACCCGCCCTCCAATGAGCAGTTCTTC. Translated: CSAPNPPSNEQFF.

This clonotype has more than one count but fewer than ten. This rearrangement joins TRBV7-9 to TRBJ1-1; TRBD1 agrees at 7 bases. Germline V lookup: CDR1 SEHNR, CDR2 FQNEAQ (reference sequence). The CDR3 runs 13 residues. With V trimmed by 5 bases and J by 8 bases, 8 bases remained unmatched. As DNA, the CDR3 is TGTGCCAGCAGCCCCTGGGAGGGGGCAGAAGCTTTCTTT. As protein: CASSPWEGAEAFF.

This clonotype showed up just a few times. The chain employs TRBV13 and TRBJ2-3, with D hard to call. Germline V gene lookup returns CDR1 PRHDT and CDR2 FYEKMQ (reference sequence). The CDR3 length is 14 residues. Trimming removed 4 bases from V and 6 bases from J, with 14 bases in between. The CDR3 sequence: CASSSLREVDTQYF. The DNA of the CDR3 is TGTGCCAGCAGCTCGCTGAGAGAGGTGGATACGCAGTATTTT.

This clonotype has a handful of counts. J is TRBJ1-2 and V is TRBV4-2; no firm D call. Per germline, CDR1 LGHNA and CDR2 YNFKEQ. This CDR3 has 16 amino acids. V lost 0 bases to trimming and J lost 0 bases, with 11 bases between them. CDR3 nucleotides: TGTGCCAGCAGCCAAGATGCGGGCCTTGCTAACTATGGCTACACCTTC. This translates into CASSQDAGLANYGYTF.

A few counts support this clonotype. The V gene is TRBV7-9, the J gene TRBJ2-3; tentative D call: TRBD2 (6 bases). Germline values: CDR1 SEHNR, CDR2 FQNEAQ (reference sequence). The germline V and J ends were trimmed by 10 bases and 0 bases, with 14 bases remaining between them. The CDR3 runs 14 residues. CDR3 residues: CATKFGTSTDTQYF. DNA for the CDR3: TGTGCCACAAAATTCGGGACTAGCACAGATACGCAGTATTTT.

This clonotype has a handful of counts. This chain's CDR3 is CAVPIVKGSEGYTF. CDR3 coding DNA: TGTGCCGTCCCTATCGTGAAGGGGTCTGAGGGCTACACCTTC. The V and J genes are TRBV5-4 and TRBJ1-2; possibly TRBD1 for D (5 bases). The CDR3 runs 14 residues. The V gene's germline CDR1 is SGHNT and CDR2 YYREEE (reference sequence). Trimming stripped 10 bases from V and 8 bases from J, with 24 bases between. Using reference TRBV5-4 and TRBJ1-2 for the parts outside the CDR3, the full variable domain is ETGVTQSPTHLIKTRGQQVTLRCSSQSGHNTVSWYQQALGQGPQFIFQYYREEENGRGNFPPRFSGLQFPNYSSELNVNALELDDSALYLCAVPIVKGSEGYTFGSGTRLTVV.